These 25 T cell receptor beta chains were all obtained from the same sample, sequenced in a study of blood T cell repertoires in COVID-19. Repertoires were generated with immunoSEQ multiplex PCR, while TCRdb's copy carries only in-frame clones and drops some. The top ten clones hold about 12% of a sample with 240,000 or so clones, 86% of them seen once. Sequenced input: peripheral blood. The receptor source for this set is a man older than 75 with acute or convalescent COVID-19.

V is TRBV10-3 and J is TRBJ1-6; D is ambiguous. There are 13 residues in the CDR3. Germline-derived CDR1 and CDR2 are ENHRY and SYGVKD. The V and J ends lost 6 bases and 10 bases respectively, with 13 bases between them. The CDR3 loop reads CAIRSFEESPLHF. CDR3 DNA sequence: TGTGCCATCAGATCGTTCGAGGAATCACCCCTCCACTTT.

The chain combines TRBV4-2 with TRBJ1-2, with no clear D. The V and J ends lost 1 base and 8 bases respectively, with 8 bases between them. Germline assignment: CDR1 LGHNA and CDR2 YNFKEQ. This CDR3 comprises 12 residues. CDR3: CASSQATGGYTF. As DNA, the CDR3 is TGTGCCAGCAGCCAAGCCACGGGAGGCTACACCTTC.

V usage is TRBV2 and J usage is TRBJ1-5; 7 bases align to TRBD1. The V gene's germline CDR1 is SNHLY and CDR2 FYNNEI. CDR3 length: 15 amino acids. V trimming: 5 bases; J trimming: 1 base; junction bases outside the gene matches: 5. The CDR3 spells CASSFNRGSNQPQHF. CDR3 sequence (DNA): TGTGCCAGCAGTTTTAACAGGGGAAGCAATCAGCCCCAGCATTTT. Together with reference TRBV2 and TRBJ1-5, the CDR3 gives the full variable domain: EPEVTQTPSHQVTQMGQEVILRCVPISNHLYFYWYRQILGQKVEFLVSFYNNEISEKSEIFDDQFSVERPDGSNFTLKIRSTKLEDSAMYFCASSFNRGSNQPQHFGDGTRLSIL.

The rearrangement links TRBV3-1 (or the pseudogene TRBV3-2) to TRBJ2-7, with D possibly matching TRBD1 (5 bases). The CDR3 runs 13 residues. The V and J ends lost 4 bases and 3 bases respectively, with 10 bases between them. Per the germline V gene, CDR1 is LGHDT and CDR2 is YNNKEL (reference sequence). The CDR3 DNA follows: TGTGCCAGCAGCCGGGGCCGCTACTACGAGCAGTACTTC. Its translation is CASSRGRYYEQYF.

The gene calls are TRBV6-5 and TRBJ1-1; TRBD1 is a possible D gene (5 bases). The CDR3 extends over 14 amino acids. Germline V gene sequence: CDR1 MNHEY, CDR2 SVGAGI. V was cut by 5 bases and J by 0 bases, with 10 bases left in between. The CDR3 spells CASSRQNLNTEAFF. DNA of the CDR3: TGTGCCAGCAGTCGACAGAATTTGAACACTGAAGCTTTCTTT.

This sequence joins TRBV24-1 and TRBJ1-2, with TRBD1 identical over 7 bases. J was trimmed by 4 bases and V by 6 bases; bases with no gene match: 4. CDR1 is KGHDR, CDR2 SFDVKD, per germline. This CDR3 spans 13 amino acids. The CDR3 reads CATSPGTVYGYTF. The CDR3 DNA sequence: TGTGCCACCAGTCCAGGGACAGTCTATGGCTACACCTTC.

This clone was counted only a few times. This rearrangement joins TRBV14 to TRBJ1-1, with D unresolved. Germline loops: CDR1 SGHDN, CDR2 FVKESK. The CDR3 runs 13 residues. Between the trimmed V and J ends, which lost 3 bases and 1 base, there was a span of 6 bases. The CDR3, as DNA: TGTGCCAGCAGCCAGGGCGCGAACACTGAAGCTTTCTTT. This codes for CASSQGANTEAFF.

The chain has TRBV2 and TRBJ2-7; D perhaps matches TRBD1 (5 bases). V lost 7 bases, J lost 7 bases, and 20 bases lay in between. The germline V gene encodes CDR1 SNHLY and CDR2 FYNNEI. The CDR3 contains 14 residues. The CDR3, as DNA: TGTGCCAGCACCATCCAGGACCGCTCAGGGGAGCAGTACTTC. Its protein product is CASTIQDRSGEQYF.

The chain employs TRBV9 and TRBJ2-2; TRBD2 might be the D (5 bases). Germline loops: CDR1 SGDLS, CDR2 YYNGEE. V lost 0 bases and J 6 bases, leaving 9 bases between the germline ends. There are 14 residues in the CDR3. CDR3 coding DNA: TGTGCCAGCAGCGTAGGTCCTAGCCCCGGGGAGCTGTTTTTT. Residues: CASSVGPSPGELFF.

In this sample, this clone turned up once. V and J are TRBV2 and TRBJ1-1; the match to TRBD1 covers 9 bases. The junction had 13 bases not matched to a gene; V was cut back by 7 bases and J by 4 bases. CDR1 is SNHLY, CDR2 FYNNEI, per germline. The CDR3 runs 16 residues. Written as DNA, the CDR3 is TGTGCCAGCACCAAGGACAGGGGAGGATTTCGCACTGAAGCTTTCTTT. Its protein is CASTKDRGGFRTEAFF.

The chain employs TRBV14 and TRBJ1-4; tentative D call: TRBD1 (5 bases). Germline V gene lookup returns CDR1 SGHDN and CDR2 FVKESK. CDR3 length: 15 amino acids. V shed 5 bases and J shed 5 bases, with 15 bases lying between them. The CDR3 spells CASSVTTVPNEKLFF. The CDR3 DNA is TGTGCCAGCAGCGTTACGACAGTGCCGAATGAAAAACTGTTTTTT.

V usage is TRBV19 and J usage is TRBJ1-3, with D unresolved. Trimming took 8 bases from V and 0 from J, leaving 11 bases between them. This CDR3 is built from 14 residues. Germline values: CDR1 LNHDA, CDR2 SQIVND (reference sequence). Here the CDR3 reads CASSESPSGNTIYF. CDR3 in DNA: TGTGCCAGTTCGGAGAGCCCCTCTGGAAACACCATATATTTT.

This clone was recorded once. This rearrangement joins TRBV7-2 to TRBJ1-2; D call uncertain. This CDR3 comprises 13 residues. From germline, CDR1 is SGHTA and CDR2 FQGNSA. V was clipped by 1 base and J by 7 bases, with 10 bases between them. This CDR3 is CASSLVSLGGYTF. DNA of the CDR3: TGTGCCAGCAGCTTAGTTAGCTTGGGTGGCTACACCTTC.

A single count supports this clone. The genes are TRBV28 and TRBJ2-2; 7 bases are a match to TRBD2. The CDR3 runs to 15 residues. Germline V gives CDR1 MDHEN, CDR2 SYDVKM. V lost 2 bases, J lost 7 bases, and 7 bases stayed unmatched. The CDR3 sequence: CASSLRGSAVGELFF. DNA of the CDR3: TGTGCCAGCAGTTTACGCGGGAGCGCGGTCGGGGAGCTGTTTTTT.

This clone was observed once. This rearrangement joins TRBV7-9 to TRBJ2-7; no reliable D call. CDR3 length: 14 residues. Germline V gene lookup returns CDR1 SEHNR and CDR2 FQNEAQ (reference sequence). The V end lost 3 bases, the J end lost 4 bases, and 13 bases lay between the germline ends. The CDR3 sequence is CASSLGPPRYEQYF. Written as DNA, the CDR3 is TGTGCCAGCAGCTTGGGCCCCCCAAGGTACGAGCAGTACTTC.

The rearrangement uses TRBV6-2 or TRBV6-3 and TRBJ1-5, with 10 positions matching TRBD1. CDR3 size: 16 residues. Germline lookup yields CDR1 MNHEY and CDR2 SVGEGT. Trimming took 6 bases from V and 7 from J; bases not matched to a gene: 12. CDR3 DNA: TGTGCCAGCAGCGATACCCCGGGACAGGGGTGGCAGCCCCAGCATTTT. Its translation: CASSDTPGQGWQPQHF.

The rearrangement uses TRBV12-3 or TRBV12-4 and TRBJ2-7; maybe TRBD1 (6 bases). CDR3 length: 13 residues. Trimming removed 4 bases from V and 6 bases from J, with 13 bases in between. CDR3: CASSSLRGGEQYF. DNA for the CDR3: TGTGCCAGCAGTTCCCTCCGAGGGGGCGAGCAGTACTTC.

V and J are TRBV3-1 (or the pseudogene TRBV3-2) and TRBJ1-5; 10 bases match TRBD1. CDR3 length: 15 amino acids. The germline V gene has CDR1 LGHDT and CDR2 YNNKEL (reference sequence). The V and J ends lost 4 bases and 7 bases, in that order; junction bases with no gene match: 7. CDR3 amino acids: CASSPAGTGVQPQHF. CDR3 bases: TGTGCCAGCAGCCCCGCCGGGACAGGGGTCCAGCCCCAGCATTTT.

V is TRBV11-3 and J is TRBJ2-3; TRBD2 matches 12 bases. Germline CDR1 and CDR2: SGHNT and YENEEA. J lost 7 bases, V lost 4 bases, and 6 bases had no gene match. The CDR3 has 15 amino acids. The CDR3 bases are TGTGCCAGCAGCTCCCTAGCGGGAGGGGTTAATACGCAGTATTTT. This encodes CASSSLAGGVNTQYF. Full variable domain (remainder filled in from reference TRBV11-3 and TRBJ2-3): EAGVVQSPRYKIIEKKQPVAFWCNPISGHNTLYWYLQNLGQGPELLIRYENEEAVDDSQLPKDRFSAERLKGVDSTLKIQPAELGDSAVYLCASSSLAGGVNTQYFGPGTRLTVL.

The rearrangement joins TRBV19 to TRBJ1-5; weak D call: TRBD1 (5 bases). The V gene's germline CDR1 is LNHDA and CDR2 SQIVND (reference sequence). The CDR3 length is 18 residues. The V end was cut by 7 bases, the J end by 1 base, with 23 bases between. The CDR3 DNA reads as TGTGCCAGTACCTTCGACCGGGGGGGACCTAGAAGCAATCAGCCCCAGCATTTT. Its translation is CASTFDRGGPRSNQPQHF.

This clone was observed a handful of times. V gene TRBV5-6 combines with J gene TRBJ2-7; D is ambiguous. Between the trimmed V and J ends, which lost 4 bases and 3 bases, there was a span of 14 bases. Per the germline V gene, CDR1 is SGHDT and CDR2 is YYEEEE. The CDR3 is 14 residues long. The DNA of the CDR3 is TGTGCCAGCAGCAAGTCTAACAGTATCTACGAGCAGTACTTC. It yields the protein CASSKSNSIYEQYF.

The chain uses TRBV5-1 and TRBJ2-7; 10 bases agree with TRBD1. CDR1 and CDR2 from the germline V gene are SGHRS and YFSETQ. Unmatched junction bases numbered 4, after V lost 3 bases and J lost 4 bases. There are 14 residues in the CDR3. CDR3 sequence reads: CASSSGTGVYEQYF. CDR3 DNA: TGCGCCAGCAGCTCCGGGACAGGGGTTTACGAGCAGTACTTC.

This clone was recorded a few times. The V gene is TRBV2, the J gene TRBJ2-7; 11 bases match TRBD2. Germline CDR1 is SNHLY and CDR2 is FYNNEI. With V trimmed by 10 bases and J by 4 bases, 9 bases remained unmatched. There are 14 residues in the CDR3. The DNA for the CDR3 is TGTGCCATCATAGGGACTAGCGGTAAATACGAGCAGTACTTC. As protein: CAIIGTSGKYEQYF.

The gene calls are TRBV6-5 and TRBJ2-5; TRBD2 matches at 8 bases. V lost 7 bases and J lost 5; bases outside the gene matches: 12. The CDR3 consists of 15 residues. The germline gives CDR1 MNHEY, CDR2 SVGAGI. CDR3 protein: CASKPAGVVGETQYF. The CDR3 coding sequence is TGTGCCAGCAAGCCAGCGGGAGTAGTGGGCGAGACCCAGTACTTC.

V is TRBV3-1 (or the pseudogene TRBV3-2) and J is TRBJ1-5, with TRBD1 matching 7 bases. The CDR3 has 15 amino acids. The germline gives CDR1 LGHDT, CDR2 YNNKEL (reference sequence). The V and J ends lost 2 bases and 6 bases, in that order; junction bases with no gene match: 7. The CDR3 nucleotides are TGTGCCAGCAGCCAATCAGGGGGAGGTCGTCAGCCCCAGCATTTT. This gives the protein CASSQSGGGRQPQHF.